This TCR beta chain comes out of a study of T cell changes during pregnancy in multiple sclerosis (dated by TCRdb to the late 2010s). As for the study more broadly: In women with multiple sclerosis, the researchers looked at how the T cell repertoire shifted as pregnancy progressed.

Library preparation used the immunoSEQ multiplex PCR assay. This immuneACCESS table, as held by TCRdb, lists in-frame sequences with V and J called but not all clones. Of the missing ones, under half trace to an unresolved V gene in checked studies; the others have no known cause. The sample includes around 67,000 clones, with over 80% observed a single time. Clones ranked in the top ten supply about 2.5% of the sample. About this clone itself: Its recognized antigen is unknown. Base-call qualities are not available, and no considerably larger clone is one nucleotide away.

V gives up 4 bases and J gives up 4 bases, and the segment between their germline ends measures 16 bases. CDR1 and CDR2, looked up from the germline V gene (reference sequence), are SEHNR and FQNEAQ. Counted from cysteine to phenylalanine, this CDR3 has 15 amino acids. CDR3 DNA is the only sequence kept; it has 45 bases, read in frame from the first base. The rearrangement combines TRBV7-9 with TRBJ1-2; too little of a D gene remains to name it. The sequence was obtained from a female donor with multiple sclerosis, enrolled in a pregnancy study. Source: peripheral blood, taken in the first trimester of pregnancy. CDR3 sequence: CASSSGQFDFYGYTF. The sequenced DNA is TGTGCCAGCAGCTCAGGCCAGTTCGATTTCTATGGCTACACCTTC.